This TCR beta chain was retrieved from a study of cytomegalovirus exposure and HLA in healthy donors. Study results and limitations: Later analysis identified 15,000 to 20,000 TCR beta sequences associated with HLA alleles, using a false discovery rate threshold of 0.05. Accurate prediction of HLA-A and HLA-B alleles (for most subjects) was reportedly achieved from TCR beta sequences.

This CDR3 comprises 12 residues. Trimming removed 3 bases from V and 5 bases from J, with 5 bases in between. Germline assignment: CDR1 SGDLS and CDR2 YYNGEE. Concerning this clone: The antigen is unknown.

The PCR employed 60 Vbeta primers together with 13 Jbeta primers. The protocol was immunoSEQ multiplex PCR, while the TCRdb copy is restricted to in-frame clones and leaves out a portion. The sample lists some 170,000 clones, around four fifths occurring once. Source material: PBMCs. The rearrangement links TRBV9 to TRBJ2-2; D not resolved. The sequence derives from a woman aged 50 to 65 in good health and CMV-seronegative. In nucleotides, the CDR3 is TGTGCCAGCAGCGCTCTAACCGGGGAGCTGTTTTTT. It yields the protein CASSALTGELFF.